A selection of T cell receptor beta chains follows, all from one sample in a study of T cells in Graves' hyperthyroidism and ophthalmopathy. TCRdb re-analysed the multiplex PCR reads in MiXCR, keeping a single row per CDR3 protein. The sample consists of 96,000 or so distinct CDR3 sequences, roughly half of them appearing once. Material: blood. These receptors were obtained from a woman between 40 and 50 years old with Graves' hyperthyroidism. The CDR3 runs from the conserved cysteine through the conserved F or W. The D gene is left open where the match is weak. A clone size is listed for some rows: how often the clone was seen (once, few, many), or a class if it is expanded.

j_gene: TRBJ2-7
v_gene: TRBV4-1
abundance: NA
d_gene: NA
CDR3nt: TGCGCCAGCCCCCGGGACGGGACCTACGAGCAGTACTTC
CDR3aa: CASPRDGTYEQYF

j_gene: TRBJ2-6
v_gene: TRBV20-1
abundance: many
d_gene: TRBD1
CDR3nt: TGCAGTGCTAGATATTTTAGGGGACAGGGTTCTGGGGCCAACGTCCTGACTTTC
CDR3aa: CSARYFRGQGSGANVLTF

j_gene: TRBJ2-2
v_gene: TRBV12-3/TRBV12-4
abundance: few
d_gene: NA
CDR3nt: TGTGCCAGCAGTTTGCGGACAAGTGGAAACACCGGGGAGCTGTTTTTT
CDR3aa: CASSLRTSGNTGELFF

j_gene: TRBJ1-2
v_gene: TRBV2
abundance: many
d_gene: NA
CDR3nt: TGTGCCAGCATGGAAGGTTACTATGGCTACACCTTC
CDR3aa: CASMEGYYGYTF

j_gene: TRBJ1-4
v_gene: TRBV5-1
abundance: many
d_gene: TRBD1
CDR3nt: TGCGCCAGCAGCCATACAGGGGGATCAAATGAAAAACTGTTTTTT
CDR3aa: CASSHTGGSNEKLFF

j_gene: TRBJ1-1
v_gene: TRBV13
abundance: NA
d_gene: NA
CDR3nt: TGTGCCAGCAGTTATATACAGGCCACTGAAGCTTTCTTT
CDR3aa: CASSYIQATEAFF

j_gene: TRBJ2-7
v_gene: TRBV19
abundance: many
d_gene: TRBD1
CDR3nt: TGTGCCAGTAGACTGGGACAGGGGGACTACGAGCAGTACTTC
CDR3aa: CASRLGQGDYEQYF

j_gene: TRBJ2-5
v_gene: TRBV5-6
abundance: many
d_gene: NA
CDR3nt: TGTGCCAGCAGCCCCGGGGTACAAGAGACCCAGTACTTC
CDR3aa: CASSPGVQETQYF

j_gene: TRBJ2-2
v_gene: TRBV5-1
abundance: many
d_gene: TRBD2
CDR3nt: TGCGCCAGCAGCTCTCTCGTTTTAGCGGGAACGAACACCGGGGAGCTGTTTTTT
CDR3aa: CASSSLVLAGTNTGELFF

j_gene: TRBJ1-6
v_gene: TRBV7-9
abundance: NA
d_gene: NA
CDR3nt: TGTGCCAGCAGCCGTACGGCGGGGAATTCACCCCTCCACTTT
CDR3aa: CASSRTAGNSPLHF

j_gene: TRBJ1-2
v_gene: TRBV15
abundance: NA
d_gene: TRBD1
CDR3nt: TGTGCCACCAGCCGGGACAGGGGGCGAGGCACCTTC
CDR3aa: CATSRDRGRGTF

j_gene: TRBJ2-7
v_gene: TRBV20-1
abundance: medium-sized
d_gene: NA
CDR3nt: TGCAGTGCCCCCGTGGCATACGAGCAGTACTTC
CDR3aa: CSAPVAYEQYF

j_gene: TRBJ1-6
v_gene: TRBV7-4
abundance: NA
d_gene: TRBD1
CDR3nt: TGTGCCAGCAGCACGAGACAGGGGGCGCTTAAGAATTCACCCCTCCACTTT
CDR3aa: CASSTRQGALKNSPLHF

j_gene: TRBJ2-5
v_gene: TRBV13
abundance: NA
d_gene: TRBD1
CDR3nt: TGTGCCAGCAGCTCCTCCGGGACAGGGGGCGGGAAGACCCAGTACTTC
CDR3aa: CASSSSGTGGGKTQYF

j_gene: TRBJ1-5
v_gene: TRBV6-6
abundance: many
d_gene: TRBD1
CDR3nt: TGTGCCAGCAGGCGGACAGGGAGGAATCAGCCCCAGCATTTT
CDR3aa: CASRRTGRNQPQHF

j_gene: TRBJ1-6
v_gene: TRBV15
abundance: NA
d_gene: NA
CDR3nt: TGTGCCACCAGCAGGGGTGGAAATTCACCCCTCCACTTT
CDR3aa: CATSRGGNSPLHF

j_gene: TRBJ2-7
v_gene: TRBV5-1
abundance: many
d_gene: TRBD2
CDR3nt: TGCGCCAGCAGCTTGGGTTGGCTAGCGGGAGTTCCCCGGAGGGAGCAGTACTTC
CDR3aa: CASSLGWLAGVPRREQYF

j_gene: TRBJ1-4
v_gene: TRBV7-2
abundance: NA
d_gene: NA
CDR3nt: TGTGCCAGCAGTGAAAAGGGGAACACTGAAAAACTGTTTTTT
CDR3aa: CASSEKGNTEKLFF

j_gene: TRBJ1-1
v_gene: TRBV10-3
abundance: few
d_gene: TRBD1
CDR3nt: TGTCCCATTAGGACAGGAGCGAACACTGAAGCTTTCTTT
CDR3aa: CPIRTGANTEAFF

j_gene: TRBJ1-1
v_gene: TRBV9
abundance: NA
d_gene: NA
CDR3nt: TGTGCCAGCACCCCGACCAGGAGCGCGAACACTGAAGCTTTCTTT
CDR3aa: CASTPTRSANTEAFF

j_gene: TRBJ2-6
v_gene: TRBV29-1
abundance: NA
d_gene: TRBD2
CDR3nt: TGCAGCGTTGTAGCGGGAGGGCTGACTTTC
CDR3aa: CSVVAGGLTF

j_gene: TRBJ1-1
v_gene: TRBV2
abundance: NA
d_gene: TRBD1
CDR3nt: TGTGCCAGCAGTGAAGACGGACAGGGAGTGGCTTTCTTT
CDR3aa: CASSEDGQGVAFF

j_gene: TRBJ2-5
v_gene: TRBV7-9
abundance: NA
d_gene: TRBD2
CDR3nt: TGTGCCAGCAGCCGGACTAGCGGGTACCAAGAGACCCAGTACTTC
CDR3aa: CASSRTSGYQETQYF

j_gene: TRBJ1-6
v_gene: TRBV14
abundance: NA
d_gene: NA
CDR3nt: TGTGCCAGCAGCGTTGAGTTGGTGGGATGGTCACCCCTCCACTTT
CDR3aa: CASSVELVGWSPLHF

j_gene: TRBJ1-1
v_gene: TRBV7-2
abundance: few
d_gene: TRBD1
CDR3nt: TGTGCCAGCAGCCCGGGACAGGGAGTGGCTTTCTTT
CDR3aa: CASSPGQGVAFF

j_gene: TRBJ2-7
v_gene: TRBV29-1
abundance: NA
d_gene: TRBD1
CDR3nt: TGCAGCGTACAAGGGGCAGGGGGCGAGCAGTACTTC
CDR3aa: CSVQGAGGEQYF

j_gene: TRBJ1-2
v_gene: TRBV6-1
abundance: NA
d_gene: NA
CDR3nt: TGTGCCAGCAGTGAACTCGGGAGGGTGGCGCCTAACTATGGCTACACCTTC
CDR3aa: CASSELGRVAPNYGYTF

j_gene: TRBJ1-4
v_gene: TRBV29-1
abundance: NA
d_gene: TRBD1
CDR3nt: TGCAGCGTTGAACGGGACAGGGCAACTGAAAAACTGTTTTTT
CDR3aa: CSVERDRATEKLFF

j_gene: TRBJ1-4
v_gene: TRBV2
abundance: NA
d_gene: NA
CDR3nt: TGTGCCAGCAAAAGGACAGCGGACGAAAAACCGTTTTTT
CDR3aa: CASKRTADEKPFF

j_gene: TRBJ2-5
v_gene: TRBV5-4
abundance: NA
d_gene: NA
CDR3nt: TGTGCCAGCAGCTCAGACAGGCGGACGGAGACCCAGTACTTC
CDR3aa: CASSSDRRTETQYF

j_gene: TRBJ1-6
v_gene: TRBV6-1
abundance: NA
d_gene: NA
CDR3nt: TGTGCCAGCAGTCTTGAGGGAGAGAATTCACCCCTCCACTTT
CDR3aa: CASSLEGENSPLHF

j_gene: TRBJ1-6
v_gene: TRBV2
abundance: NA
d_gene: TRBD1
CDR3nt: TGTGCCAGCAGAGCCGGGACAGCGGACGAGAGGTTTCGGCGTTCACCCCTCCACTTT
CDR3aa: CASRAGTADERFRRSPLHF

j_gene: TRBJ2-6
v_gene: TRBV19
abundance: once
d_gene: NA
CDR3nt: TGTGCCAGTAGTACCCGAGGATTTGTCCTGACTTTC
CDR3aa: CASSTRGFVLTF

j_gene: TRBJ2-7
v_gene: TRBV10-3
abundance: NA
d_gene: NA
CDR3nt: TGTGCCAGTAGACAGGCCGAGCAGTACTTC
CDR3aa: CASRQAEQYF

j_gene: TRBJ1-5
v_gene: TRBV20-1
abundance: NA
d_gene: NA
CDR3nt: TGCAGTGCTAGAAGCCCGGCCATTACGGACAGACAGCCCCAGCGTTTT
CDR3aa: CSARSPAITDRQPQRF

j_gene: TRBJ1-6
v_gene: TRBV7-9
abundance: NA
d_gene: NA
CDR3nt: TGTGCCAGCAGCTTGTGGGGGAGGGACCGGAATTCACCCCTCCACTTT
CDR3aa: CASSLWGRDRNSPLHF

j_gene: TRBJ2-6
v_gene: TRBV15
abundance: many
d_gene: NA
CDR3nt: TGTGCCACCAGCAGAGATGCGGGCGGCCGGTACTCTGGGGCCAACGTCCTGACTTTC
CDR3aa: CATSRDAGGRYSGANVLTF

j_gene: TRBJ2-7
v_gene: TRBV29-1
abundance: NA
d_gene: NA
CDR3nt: TGCAGCCAGGACGTAGGTTCGTGGGAGCAGTACTTC
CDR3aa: CSQDVGSWEQYF

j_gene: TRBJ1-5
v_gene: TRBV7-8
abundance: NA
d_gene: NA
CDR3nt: TGTGCCTGCAGCTTAGAGGAGTCTAGCAATCAGCCCCAACATTTT
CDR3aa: CACSLEESSNQPQHF

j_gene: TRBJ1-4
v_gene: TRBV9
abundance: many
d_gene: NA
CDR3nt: TGTGCCAGCAGCCGCGGGGGTGGTAGTGAAAAACTGTTTTTT
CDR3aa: CASSRGGGSEKLFF

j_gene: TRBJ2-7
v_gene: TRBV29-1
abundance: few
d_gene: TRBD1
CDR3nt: TGCAGCGCCGGGACAGGGCCCTACGAGCAGTACTTC
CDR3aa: CSAGTGPYEQYF

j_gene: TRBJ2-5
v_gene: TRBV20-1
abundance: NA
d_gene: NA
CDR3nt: TGCAGTGCCAGACTGGCCTTCCAAGAGACCCAGTACTTC
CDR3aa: CSARLAFQETQYF

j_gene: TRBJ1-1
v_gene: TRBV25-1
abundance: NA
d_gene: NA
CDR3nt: TGTGCCAGCAGTGCTAGCACGAACACTGAAGCTTTCTTT
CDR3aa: CASSASTNTEAFF

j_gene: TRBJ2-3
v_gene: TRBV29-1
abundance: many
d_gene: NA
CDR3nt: TGCAGCGTTGACGGGCAGACCACAGATACGCAGTATTTT
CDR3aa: CSVDGQTTDTQYF

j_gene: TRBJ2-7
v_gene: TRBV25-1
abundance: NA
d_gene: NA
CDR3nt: TGTGCCAGCAGTGCCCAGGGCAGAGGTGGGTCCTACGAGCAGTACTTC
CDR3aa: CASSAQGRGGSYEQYF

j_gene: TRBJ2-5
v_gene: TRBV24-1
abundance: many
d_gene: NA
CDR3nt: TGTGCCACCAGTGACCGACCGGGACGGGCTCAAGAGACCCAGTACTTC
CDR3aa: CATSDRPGRAQETQYF

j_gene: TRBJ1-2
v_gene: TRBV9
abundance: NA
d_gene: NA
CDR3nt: TGTGCCAGCAGCGCGAGGGGGGCCGGCTACACCTTC
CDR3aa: CASSARGAGYTF

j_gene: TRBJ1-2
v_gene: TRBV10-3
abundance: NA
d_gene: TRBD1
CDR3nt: TGTGCCAGCAGGGAAGGGGGCACTAACTATGGCTATACCTTC
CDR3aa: CASREGGTNYGYTF

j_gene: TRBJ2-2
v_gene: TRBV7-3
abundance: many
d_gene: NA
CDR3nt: TGTGCCAGCAGCTTAAGTTCCGCCGGGGAGCTGTTTTTT
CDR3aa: CASSLSSAGELFF

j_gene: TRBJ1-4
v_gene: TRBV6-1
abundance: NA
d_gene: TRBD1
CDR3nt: TGTGCCAGCAGTATACGGACAGGGAGCACGATGGTCGGAAAACTGTTTTTT
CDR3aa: CASSIRTGSTMVGKLFF